This TCR beta chain comes out of a study of blood T cell repertoires in COVID-19. Study context: COVID-19 samples, acute and convalescent, were from the United States, Italy and Spain. In each case, the material was cDNA or gDNA derived from T cells, B-cell-depleted T cells, or PBMCs.

The CDR3 consists of 14 residues. Germline V gene lookup returns CDR1 SGHDN and CDR2 FVKESK. V was trimmed by 1 base and J by 0 bases, leaving 6 bases between them. The authors' processing: Using reference gene primer amplification, nucleated cell counts were estimated. Assay used: immunoSEQ multiplex PCR; TCRdb lists only in-frame clones, some missing. That table supplies the V and J calls and clone size; D and trimming were determined from the DNA. The sample lists 150,000 to 200,000 clones; around 80% were seen once. The source is a woman older than 75 with acute or convalescent COVID-19. The material sequenced was peripheral blood. This chain connects TRBV14 to TRBJ1-2; D not resolved. As DNA, the CDR3 is TGTGCCAGCAGCCAAGTACAGTCTAACTATGGCTACACCTTC. This translates into CASSQVQSNYGYTF.